Listed below are T cell receptor beta chains from one sample, sequenced in a study of T cell repertoires in cytomegalovirus infection. TCRdb analysed the reads with MiXCR anew, one entry per CDR3 protein. The table lists 600,000 to 800,000 distinct CDR3 sequences, approximately 24% of them singletons. The sequencing input was CD8+ T cells from PBMCs. The origin of the receptors is a human donor in good health (CMV status not recorded). Some clones in this sample may be carry-over from other donors' samples. Each CDR3 is given with its conserved first and last residue. D genes are given only for firm matches. The size entry is marked missing in some rows and otherwise reads once, few, many or a size class.

many TRBD1 TRBJ2-1 15 TRBV11-1 TGTGCCAGCAGCTCACGGGACAGGATATACAATGAGCAGTTCTTC CASSSRDRIYNEQFF
- - TRBJ2-1 14 TRBV3-1 TGTGCCAGCAGCCAAGATCTTGCGGATATTGAGCAGTTCTTC CASSQDLADIEQFF
few - TRBJ2-1 15 TRBV27 TGTGCCAGCCAGTTGAGAGGGGGGCCAGGCCGTGAGCAGTTCTTC CASQLRGGPGREQFF
- - TRBJ2-7 15 TRBV5-1 TGCGCCAGCAGCTATGCCGGGGGACCCTCCTACGAGCAGTACTTC CASSYAGGPSYEQYF
many TRBD1 TRBJ2-7 14 TRBV7-2 TGTGCCAGCAGCTTAAACAGGGGCCCCTACGAGCAGTACTTC CASSLNRGPYEQYF
few TRBD2 TRBJ2-3 15 TRBV10-3 TGTGCCATCAGTGAAGCGGGGGGTAGTACAGATACGCAGTATTTT CAISEAGGSTDTQYF
- - TRBJ2-6 17 TRBV27 TGTGCCAGCAGTTTACAGTATATCGGGGAAGGGGCCAACGTCCTGACTTTC CASSLQYIGEGANVLTF
many TRBD2 TRBJ2-3 15 TRBV28 TGTGCCAGCAGTTTAATTAGCGGGGGGGCGCTTACGCAGTATTTT CASSLISGGALTQYF
many - TRBJ2-1 14 TRBV19 TGTGCCAGTAGTATGGTTTACGATTACGATGAGCAGTTCTTC CASSMVYDYDEQFF
once TRBD2 TRBJ2-1 16 TRBV18 TGTGCCAGCTCACCATTACGGGGGGGGTCCTACAATGAGCAGTTCTTC CASSPLRGGSYNEQFF
few TRBD1 TRBJ1-1 16 TRBV7-9 TGTGCCAGCAGCTTTCAACAGGGGGCGTTGAACACTGAAGCTTTCTTT CASSFQQGALNTEAFF
many TRBD1 TRBJ2-3 19 TRBV7-8 TGTGCCAGCAGCTTTCTACCGGGACAGGGATTTCATAGCACAGATACGCAGTATTTT CASSFLPGQGFHSTDTQYF
few - TRBJ2-1 13 TRBV4-1 TGCGCCAGCAGCCCTTCGACAGAGAATGAGCAGTTCTTC CASSPSTENEQFF
- - TRBJ2-5 15 TRBV15 TGTGCCACCAGCAAAGGCGATGACCAACAAGAGACCCAGTACTTC CATSKGDDQQETQYF
many - TRBJ2-1 12 TRBV7-2 TGTGCCAGCAGCTTATTGTTACATGCGCAGTTCTTC CASSLLLHAQFF
- TRBD1 TRBJ2-1 16 TRBV7-6 TGTGCCAGCAGCTTAGCCGCAGGGGGCCCCCACAATGAGCAGTTCTTC CASSLAAGGPHNEQFF
- TRBD1 TRBJ1-2 10 TRBV7-6 TGTGCCAGCAGCCTAGGGGGCGGCACCTTC CASSLGGGTF
few - TRBJ1-1 15 TRBV28 TGTGCCAGCAGTTTATCCCGGCTTGGGTCTTTCGGAGCTTTCTTT CASSLSRLGSFGAFF
many - TRBJ1-1 15 TRBV19 TGTGCCAGTAGTCCATCGACAACCTTGAACACTGAAGCTTTCTTT CASSPSTTLNTEAFF
few - TRBJ1-2 15 TRBV27 TGTGCCAGCAGTTTTGGGCCAGAAGCAAACTATGGCTACACCTTC CASSFGPEANYGYTF
few - TRBJ1-2 14 TRBV4-1 TGCGCCAGCAGCCAAGATACAGGCGGGTATGCCTACACCTTC CASSQDTGGYAYTF
few TRBD1 TRBJ1-1 15 TRBV19 TGTGCCAGTATCCGGGACAGGGGGCTGAACACTGAAGCTTTCTTT CASIRDRGLNTEAFF
many - TRBJ2-1 15 TRBV12-3/TRBV12-4 TGTGCCAGCAGTTCGGACCTAACCGGCGGGGATGAGCAGTTCTTC CASSSDLTGGDEQFF
few TRBD2 TRBJ2-1 16 TRBV28 TGTGCCAGCAGTCTTGACGCGGGGGGTCAGTACAATGAGCAGTTCTTC CASSLDAGGQYNEQFF
many TRBD1 TRBJ2-2 14 TRBV7-2 TGTGCCAGCCCGGGACAGGGAAACACCGGGGAGCTGTTTTTT CASPGQGNTGELFF
many TRBD1 TRBJ1-4 17 TRBV28 TGTGCCAGCAGTTCGGGACAGGGGGCGCATTACGACGAAAAACTGTTTTTT CASSSGQGAHYDEKLFF